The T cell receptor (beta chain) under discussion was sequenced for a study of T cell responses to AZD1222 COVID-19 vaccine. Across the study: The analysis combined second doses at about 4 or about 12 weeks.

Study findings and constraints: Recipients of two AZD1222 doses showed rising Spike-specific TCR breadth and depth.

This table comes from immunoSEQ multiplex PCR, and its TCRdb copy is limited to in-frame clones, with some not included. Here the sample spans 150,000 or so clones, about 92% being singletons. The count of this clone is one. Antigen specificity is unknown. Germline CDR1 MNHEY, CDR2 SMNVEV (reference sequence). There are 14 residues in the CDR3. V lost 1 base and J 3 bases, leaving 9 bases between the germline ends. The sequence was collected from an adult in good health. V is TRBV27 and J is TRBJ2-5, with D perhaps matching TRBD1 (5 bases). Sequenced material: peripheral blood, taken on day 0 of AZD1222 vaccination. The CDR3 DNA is TGTGCCAGCAGTTTATTAGGGGAAGAAGAGACCCAGTACTTC. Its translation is CASSLLGEEETQYF.